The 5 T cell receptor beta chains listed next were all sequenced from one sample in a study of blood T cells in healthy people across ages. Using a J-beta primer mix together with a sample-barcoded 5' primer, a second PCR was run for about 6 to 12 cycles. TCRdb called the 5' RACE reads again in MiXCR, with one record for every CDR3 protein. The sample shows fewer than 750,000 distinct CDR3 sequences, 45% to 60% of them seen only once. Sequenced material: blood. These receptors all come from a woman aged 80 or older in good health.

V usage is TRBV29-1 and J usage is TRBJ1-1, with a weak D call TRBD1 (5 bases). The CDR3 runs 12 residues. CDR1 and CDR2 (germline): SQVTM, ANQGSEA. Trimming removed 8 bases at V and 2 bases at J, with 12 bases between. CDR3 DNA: TGCAGCTCCGGGAGGGGAAACACTGAAGCTTTCTTT. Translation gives CSSGRGNTEAFF.

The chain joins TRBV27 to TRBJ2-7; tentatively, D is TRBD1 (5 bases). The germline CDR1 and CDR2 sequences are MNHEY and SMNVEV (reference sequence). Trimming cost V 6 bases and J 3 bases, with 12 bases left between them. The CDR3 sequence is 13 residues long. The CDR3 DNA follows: TGTGCCAGCAGCTCACAGGAGAACTACGAGCAGTACTTC. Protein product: CASSSQENYEQYF.

The CDR3 region has the DNA TGTGCCAGCAGCCCCGGTCCTTCCCGCCGGCAGTACTTC. Residues: CASSPGPSRRQYF. V is TRBV7-2 and J is TRBJ2-7; no clear D gene. Trimming cost V 5 bases and J 9 bases, with 17 bases left between them. The CDR3 sequence is 13 residues long. The germline gives CDR1 SGHTA, CDR2 FQGNSA.

The CDR3: CASNGRQDNSPLHF. Here the CDR3 DNA reads TGTGCCAGTAACGGCCGACAGGATAATTCACCCCTCCACTTT. J is TRBJ1-6 and V is TRBV19, with D perhaps matching TRBD1 (6 bases). V lost 7 bases to trimming and J lost 5 bases, with 12 bases between them. The CDR3 extends over 14 amino acids. The germline V gene encodes CDR1 LNHDA and CDR2 SQIVND (reference sequence).

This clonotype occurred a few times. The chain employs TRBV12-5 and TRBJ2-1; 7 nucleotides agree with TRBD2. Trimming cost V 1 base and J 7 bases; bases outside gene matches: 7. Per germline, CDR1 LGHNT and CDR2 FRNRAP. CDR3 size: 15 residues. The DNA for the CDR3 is TGTGCTAGTGGTTTGGGACGAGCGGGGTTAAATGAGCAGTTCTTC. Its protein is CASGLGRAGLNEQFF.